This TCR beta chain comes out of a study of CD8+ T cells in alopecia areata. Sequencing used cDNA as its template, made by extracting RNA and reverse transcribing it. This table comes from immunoSEQ multiplex PCR, and its TCRdb copy is limited to in-frame clones, with some not included. The sample records over 200,000 clones, around three fifths being singletons. The CDR3 has 14 residues. With 5 bases removed from V and 3 bases from J, the gap between germline ends came to 10 bases. CDR1 is SNHLY, CDR2 FYNNEI, per germline. The chain links TRBV2 to TRBJ2-2, with no clear D. The sequencing here drew on CD4+ T cells sorted from blood, taken at week 0. The clonotype was recovered from a human donor with alopecia areata. CDR3 DNA: TGTGCCAGCAGTTTTGAAAGGGACACCGGGGAGCTGTTTTTT. Translating gives CASSFERDTGELFF.